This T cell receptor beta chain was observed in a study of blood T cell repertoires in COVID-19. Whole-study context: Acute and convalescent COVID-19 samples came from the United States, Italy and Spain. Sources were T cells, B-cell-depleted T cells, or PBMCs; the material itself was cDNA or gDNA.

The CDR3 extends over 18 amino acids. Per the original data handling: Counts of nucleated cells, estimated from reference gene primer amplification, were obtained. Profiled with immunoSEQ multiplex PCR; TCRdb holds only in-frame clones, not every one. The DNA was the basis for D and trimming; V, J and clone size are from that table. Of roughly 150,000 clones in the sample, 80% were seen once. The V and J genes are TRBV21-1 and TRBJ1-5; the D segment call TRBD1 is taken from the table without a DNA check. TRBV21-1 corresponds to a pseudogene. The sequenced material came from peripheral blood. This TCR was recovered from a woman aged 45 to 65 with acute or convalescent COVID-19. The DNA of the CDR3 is TGTGCCAGCAGCCTGCCGGCCCGCATGGGCCATAGCAATCAGCCCCAGCATTTT. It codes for CASSLPARMGHSNQPQHF.